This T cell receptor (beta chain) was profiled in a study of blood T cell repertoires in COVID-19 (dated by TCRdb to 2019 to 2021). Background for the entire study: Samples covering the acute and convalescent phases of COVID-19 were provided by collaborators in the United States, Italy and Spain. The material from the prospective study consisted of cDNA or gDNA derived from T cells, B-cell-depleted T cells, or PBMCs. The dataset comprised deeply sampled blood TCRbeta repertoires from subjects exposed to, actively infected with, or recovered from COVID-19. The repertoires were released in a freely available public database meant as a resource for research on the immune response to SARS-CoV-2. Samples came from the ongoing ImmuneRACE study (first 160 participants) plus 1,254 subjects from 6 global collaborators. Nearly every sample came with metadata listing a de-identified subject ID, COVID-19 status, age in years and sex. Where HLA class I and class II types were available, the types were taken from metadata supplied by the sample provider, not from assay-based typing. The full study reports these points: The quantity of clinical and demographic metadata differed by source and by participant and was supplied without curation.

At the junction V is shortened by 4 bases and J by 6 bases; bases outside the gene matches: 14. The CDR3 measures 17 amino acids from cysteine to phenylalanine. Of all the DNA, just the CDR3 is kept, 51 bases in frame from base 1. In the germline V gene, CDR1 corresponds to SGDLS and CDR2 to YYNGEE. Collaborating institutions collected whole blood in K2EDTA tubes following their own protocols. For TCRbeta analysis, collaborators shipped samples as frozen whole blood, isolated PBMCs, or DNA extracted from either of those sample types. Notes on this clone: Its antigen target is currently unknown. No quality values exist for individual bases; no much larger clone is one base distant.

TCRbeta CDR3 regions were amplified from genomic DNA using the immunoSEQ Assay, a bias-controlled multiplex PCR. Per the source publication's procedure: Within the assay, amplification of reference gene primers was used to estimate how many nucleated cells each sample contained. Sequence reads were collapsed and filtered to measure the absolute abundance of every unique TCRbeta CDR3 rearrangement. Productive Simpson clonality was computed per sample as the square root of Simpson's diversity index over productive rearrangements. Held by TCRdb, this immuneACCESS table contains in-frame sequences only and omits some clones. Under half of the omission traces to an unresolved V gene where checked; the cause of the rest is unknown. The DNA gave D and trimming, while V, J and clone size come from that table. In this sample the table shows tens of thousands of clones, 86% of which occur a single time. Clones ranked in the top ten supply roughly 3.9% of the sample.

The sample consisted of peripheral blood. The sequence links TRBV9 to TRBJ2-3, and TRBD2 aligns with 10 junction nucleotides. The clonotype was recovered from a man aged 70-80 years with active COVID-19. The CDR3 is CASSTRTSGGAGDTQYF. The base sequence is TGTGCCAGCAGCACAAGGACTAGCGGAGGGGCGGGGGATACGCAGTATTTT. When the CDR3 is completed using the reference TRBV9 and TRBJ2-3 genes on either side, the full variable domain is DSGVTQTPKHLITATGQRVTLRCSPRSGDLSVYWYQQSLDQGLQFLIQYYNGEERAKGNILERFSAQQFPDLHSELNLSSLELGDSALYFCASSTRTSGGAGDTQYFGPGTRLTVL.